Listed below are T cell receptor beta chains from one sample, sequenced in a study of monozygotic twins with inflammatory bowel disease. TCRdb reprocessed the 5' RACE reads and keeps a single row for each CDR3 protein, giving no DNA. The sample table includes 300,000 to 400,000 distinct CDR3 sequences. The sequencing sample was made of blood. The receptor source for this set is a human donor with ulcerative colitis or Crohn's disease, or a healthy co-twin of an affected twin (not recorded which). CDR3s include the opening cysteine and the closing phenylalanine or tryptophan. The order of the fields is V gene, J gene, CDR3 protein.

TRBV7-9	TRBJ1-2	CAGSIQGINYGYTF
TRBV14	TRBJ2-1	CASSRVFGGRYNEQFF
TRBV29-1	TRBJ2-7	CRPEPMDRNKELSYEQYF
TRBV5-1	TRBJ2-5	CASSLDPTGAMETQYF
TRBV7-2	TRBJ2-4	CASSVVNIQYF
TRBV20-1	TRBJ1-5	CSATFLGGDQPQHF
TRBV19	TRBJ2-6	CASSIATGERTGANVLTF
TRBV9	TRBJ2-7	CASSVGDGTYEQYF
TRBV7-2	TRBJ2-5	CASSLNWGGETQYF
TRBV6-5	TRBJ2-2	CASSYGFDVFNTGELFF
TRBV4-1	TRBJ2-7	CASSQRATGGYEQYF
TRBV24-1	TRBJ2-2	CAISDPGTGTGELFF
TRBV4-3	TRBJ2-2	CASSQLLAVGNGGELFF
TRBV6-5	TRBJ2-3	CASSSSLGLADTQYF
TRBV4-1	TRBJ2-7	CASSSGRGTYEQYF
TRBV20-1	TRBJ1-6	CSAAILTVYNSPLHF
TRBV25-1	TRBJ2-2	CASSEFRDRSNTGELFF
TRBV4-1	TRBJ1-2	CASSPTPVSTTGYTF
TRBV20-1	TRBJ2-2	CSARDINTGELFF
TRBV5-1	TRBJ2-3	CASSWRPGQEASTDTQYF
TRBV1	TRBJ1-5	CTSSQDLATLYSNQPQHF
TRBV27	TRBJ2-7	CASSLLERGGISYEQYF
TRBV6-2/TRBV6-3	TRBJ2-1	CASSYFPARDPGGDSPYNEQFF
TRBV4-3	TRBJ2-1	CASSQATGVGSYNEQFF
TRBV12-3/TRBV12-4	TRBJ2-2	CASRTTDRGIFGWTGELFF
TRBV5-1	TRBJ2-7	CASSRGLAGGKVYEQYF
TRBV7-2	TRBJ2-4	CASSRTEIQYF
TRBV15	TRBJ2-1	CATSIQGAWNEQFF
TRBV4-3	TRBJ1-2	CASSLYPGQAMGYGYTF
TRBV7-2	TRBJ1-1	CASSPWTGSTEAFF
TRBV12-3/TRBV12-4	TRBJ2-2	CASSSDRENTGELFF
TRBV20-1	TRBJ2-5	CSARGVNIQETQYF